This entry lists 3 T cell receptor beta chains sequenced from one sample in a study of prognosis after radiotherapy for stage I lung cancer. Genomic DNA served as the source from which two-round multiplex PCR generated TCR beta CDR3 amplicons. First-round PCR used primers specific to each TRBV and TRBJ gene. TCRdb recomputed calls from the multiplex PCR reads with MiXCR, one row per CDR3 protein. The table shows 25,000 to 35,000 distinct CDR3 sequences, with 40% to 55% occurring only once. This specimen consisted of PBMCs, obtained before or after stereotactic body radiation therapy (not recorded which). These receptors were taken from a donor over 45 with non-small cell lung cancer.

Points on this clonotype: This likely reflects a read error, since a far larger clone is one base away. V gene TRBV6-2 or TRBV6-3 combines with J gene TRBJ1-3; D may be TRBD1 (5 bases). Germline V CDR1 and CDR2: MNHEY, SVGEGT. The CDR3 runs 16 residues. V was shortened by 0 bases and J by 0 bases, with 9 bases between the two germline ends. The DNA of the CDR3 is TGTGCCAGCAGTTACTCATCGAGGGGCTCTGGAAACACCATATATTTT. This sequence encodes CASSYSSRGSGNTIYF.

The rearrangement joins TRBV12-3 or TRBV12-4 to TRBJ1-6; perhaps TRBD1 as D (6 bases). V was pared by 6 bases and J by 2 bases, with 8 bases between. CDR3 length: 14 residues. CDR3 nucleotide sequence: TGTGCCAGCAGGCGGACAGCCTATAATTCACCCCTCCACTTT. The encoded protein is CASRRTAYNSPLHF.

This clonotype appeared many times. V usage is TRBV19 and J usage is TRBJ2-7; the D is unclear. Germline V gene lookup returns CDR1 LNHDA and CDR2 SQIVND (reference sequence). The CDR3 runs 15 residues. Trimming removed 4 bases from V and 0 bases from J, with 13 bases in between. CDR3 sequence reads: CASSTTIDPSYEQYF. CDR3 DNA: TGTGCCAGTAGTACCACGATTGACCCCTCCTACGAGCAGTACTTC.